The clone carrying this TCR beta chain was observed at least ten times. The antigen is not known. The data originate from a study of T cell repertoires in cytomegalovirus infection. On the study more broadly: CMV infection plus the matching HLA type was flagged by public TCR beta signatures. Findings of the study overall: HLA-C-restricted CMV-specific TCR beta clonotypes prevailed in the ex vivo response. Carriage of CMV together with the relevant HLA was identifiable through cumulative public TCR beta family frequency.

TCRdb fed the reads into MiXCR, producing one record per CDR3 protein. Of about 240,000 distinct CDR3 sequences in the sample, roughly 12% were seen once. The CDR3 totals 13 residues. Germline V gene sequence: CDR1 LNHDA, CDR2 SQIVND (reference sequence). Trimming took off 8 bases at V and 4 bases at J, with 11 bases between the two ends. Sequencing used PBMCs. The rearrangement uses TRBV19 and TRBJ2-2, with D perhaps matching TRBD2 (6 bases). The receptor was derived from a human donor in good health (CMV status not recorded). Some clones in this sample may be carry-over from other donors' samples. In DNA form, the CDR3 reads TGTGCCAGTGGAGGGTGGGGCACCGGGGAGCTGTTTTTT. This codes for CASGGWGTGELFF.